This T cell receptor (beta chain) stems from a study of cytomegalovirus exposure and HLA in healthy donors. The V and J ends lost 3 bases and 3 bases, in that order; junction bases with no gene match: 11. CDR1 and CDR2 from the germline V gene are SGDLS and YYNGEE. There are 18 residues in the CDR3. Note on this clone: What it binds is unknown.

Primers: 60 Vbeta forward and 13 Jbeta reverse. TCRdb keeps only in-frame clones here, not all; method: immunoSEQ multiplex PCR. The sample has under 200,000 clones, 84% seen once. Overall study results and limits: Later analysis revealed greater clonal expansion in HLA-associated TCR beta chains than in equally common others. CMV serostatus stood as the only immune exposure information on hand. A missense DCLRE1C variant was associated with V- and J-gene trimming of TCR beta chains in a later analysis, and an independent cohort replicated the association.

This TCR came from a boy aged 5-17 years in good health and CMV-seronegative. The sample comprised PBMCs. This sequence joins TRBV9 and TRBJ2-1; 11 bases align to TRBD2. CDR3 nucleotides: TGTGCCAGCAGCGAGGGGGTAGCGGGAGGGCCTCTCTACAATGAGCAGTTCTTC. Protein: CASSEGVAGGPLYNEQFF.